Following are 5 T cell receptor beta chains from one sample sequenced in a study of neurological immune-mediated disorders. TCRdb reprocessed the 5' RACE reads via MiXCR and lists one record per CDR3 protein. The data hold 50,000 to 70,000 distinct CDR3 sequences, with around a tenth observed a single time. Time point given: longitudinal time-point 1 (baseline). The sample taken for sequencing was PBMCs. Source of these receptors: a male donor with HTLV-1-associated myelopathy (HAM/TSP).

In regard to this clonotype: This may arise from a read error, as a much more abundant clone is one base away. This chain joins TRBV6-5 and TRBJ1-2; D gene unclear. This CDR3 has 13 amino acids. From germline, CDR1 is MNHEY and CDR2 SVGAGI. The CDR3 bases are TGTTCCAGCAGTTATGGGCCCAACTATGGCTACACCTTC. As protein: CSSSYGPNYGYTF.

This clonotype has at least ten counts. The V gene is TRBV6-1, the J gene TRBJ2-5; D might be TRBD1 (5 bases). Trimming shortened V by 2 bases and J by 0 bases, and 10 bases separated the two germline ends. The CDR3 is 15 residues long. Germline V CDR1 and CDR2: MNHNS, SASEGT. The CDR3 DNA follows: TGTGCCAGCAGTGAACTGCCAGGGTACCAAGAGACCCAGTACTTC. Translated: CASSELPGYQETQYF.

This clonotype occurred many times. The rearrangement joins TRBV5-5 to TRBJ2-3; perhaps TRBD2 as D (5 bases). The ends were cut back, 1 base at V and 2 bases at J, with 17 bases in the middle. The CDR3 totals 17 residues. The germline CDR1 and CDR2 sequences are SGHKS and YYEKEE (reference sequence). DNA of the CDR3: TGTGCCAGCAGCTTGACGGGGAGTGGAACGTACACAGATACGCAGTATTTT. This translates into CASSLTGSGTYTDTQYF.

This clonotype showed up many times. V gene TRBV5-1 combines with J gene TRBJ1-2; no reliable D call. CDR1 is SGHRS and CDR2 is YFSETQ in the germline V gene. The V gene lost 4 bases and the J gene lost 4 bases, with 11 bases spanning the gap. The CDR3 consists of 13 residues. The CDR3 loop is CASSVGRGYGYTF. In nucleotides, the CDR3 is TGCGCCAGCAGCGTCGGGCGGGGCTATGGCTACACCTTC.

Comment on this clonotype: Its ends do not fully match the called genes, so a read error is possible. The chain couples TRBV5-1 to TRBJ1-4, with TRBD1 matching over 8 bases. The CDR3 is 14 amino acids. CDR1 and CDR2 from the germline V gene are SGHRS and YFSETQ. The CDR3 DNA is TGTGCCAGCAGTCTCGACAGGGGATATGAAAAACTGTTTTTT. This gives the protein CASSLDRGYEKLFF.